One sample yielded the 18 T cell receptor beta chains listed below, sequenced in a study of cytomegalovirus exposure and HLA in healthy donors. This PCR relied on a set of 60 Vbeta primers and 13 Jbeta primers. Sequencing used immunoSEQ multiplex PCR; TCRdb keeps in-frame clones, though not all of them. The sample holds 100,000 to 150,000 clones, less than 75% seen once. Sequencing used PBMCs. These receptors were taken from a woman aged 40 to 55 in good health and CMV-seropositive.

The V call is TRBV28, the J call TRBJ2-7; no firm D call. The CDR3 is 16 residues long. Germline assignment: CDR1 MDHEN and CDR2 SYDVKM. V was shortened by 1 base and J by 0 bases, with 13 bases between the two germline ends. The CDR3 loop is CASSLYTIGSSYEQYF. The CDR3 DNA follows: TGTGCCAGCAGTTTATATACTATTGGCAGCTCCTACGAGCAGTACTTC.

This chain joins TRBV11-2 and TRBJ2-7; 8 bases map to TRBD1. Trimming cost V 5 bases and J 5 bases; bases outside gene matches: 8. Germline V gives CDR1 SGHAT, CDR2 FQNNGV. The CDR3 extends over 14 amino acids. CDR3: CASSPRQGSDEQYF. The CDR3 DNA is TGTGCCAGCAGCCCACGACAGGGGAGCGACGAGCAGTACTTC.

The genes are TRBV2 and TRBJ2-5; D is possibly TRBD2 (5 bases). The J call may be in error: the DNA end matches TRBJ2-7 better. Germline-derived CDR1 and CDR2 are SNHLY and FYNNEI. The CDR3 spans 11 residues. This CDR3 reads CASSGEYEQYF. CDR3 sequence (DNA): TGTGCCAGCAGTGGGGAGTACGAGCAGTACTTC.

The chain uses TRBV5-5 and TRBJ1-1, with 7 bases aligning to TRBD1. J was trimmed by 10 bases and V by 2 bases; bases with no gene match: 11. Germline V gene lookup returns CDR1 SGHKS and CDR2 YYEKEE (reference sequence). This CDR3 contains 14 residues. CDR3 loop: CASSFDGQVDPAFF. CDR3 sequence (DNA): TGTGCCAGCAGCTTTGACGGACAGGTGGATCCAGCTTTCTTT.

The V gene is TRBV4-2, the J gene TRBJ1-1; 7 bases agree with TRBD1. Germline CDR1 reads LGHNA; CDR2 reads YNFKEQ. V was clipped by 1 base and J by 3 bases; unmatched bases: 14. The CDR3 covers 18 residues. CDR3 bases: TGTGCCAGCAGCCAAGTCTTCACAGGGGTTTTCGAGGACACTGAAGCTTTCTTT. Protein product: CASSQVFTGVFEDTEAFF.

This clone was seen a single time. J is TRBJ2-2 and V is TRBV4-3; TRBD2 matches at 9 bases. The V and J ends lost 4 bases and 4 bases, in that order; junction bases with no gene match: 4. Germline-derived CDR1 and CDR2 are LGHNA and YSLEER. The CDR3 extends over 15 amino acids. Written as DNA, the CDR3 is TGCGCCAGCAGCCCCGGAGCGGGGGGCACCGGGGAGCTGTTTTTT. Its translation: CASSPGAGGTGELFF.

The rearrangement uses TRBV29-1 and TRBJ1-1; 8 positions match TRBD1. V dropped 6 bases and J dropped 11; count of bases not matched to a gene: 11. Germline-derived CDR1 and CDR2 are SQVTM and ANQGSEA. There are 12 residues in the CDR3. The CDR3 DNA reads as TGCAGCGTCCAAATGACAGGGGAAAGCGCTTTCTTT. Amino acids: CSVQMTGESAFF.

The sample holds one count of this clone. The chain uses TRBV7-9 and TRBJ1-3; TRBD1 agrees at 7 bases. CDR1 SEHNR and CDR2 FQNEAQ come from the germline V gene (reference sequence). CDR3 size: 14 residues. The V gene end was trimmed by 8 bases and the J gene end by 2 bases; junction bases not matched to a gene: 6. The CDR3 is CASANDRAGNTIYF. CDR3 nucleotide sequence: TGTGCCAGCGCCAATGACAGGGCTGGAAACACCATATATTTT.

The rearrangement uses TRBV15 and TRBJ2-1; 7 bases are shared with TRBD2. The CDR3 runs to 16 residues. After removal of 5 bases from V and 4 bases from J, the junction contained 11 bases not matched to a gene. CDR1 LNHNV and CDR2 YYDKDF come from the germline V gene (reference sequence). The CDR3 is CATSEIRRTRYNEQFF. CDR3 nucleotide sequence: TGTGCCACCAGCGAAATAAGACGGACTAGATACAATGAGCAGTTCTTC.

This clone was picked up a small number of times. The chain uses TRBV2 and TRBJ1-4; 7 nucleotides agree with TRBD1. The CDR3 contains 14 residues. Germline loops: CDR1 SNHLY, CDR2 FYNNEI. Trimming took 6 bases from V and 4 from J; bases not matched to a gene: 5. The CDR3 here is CASRRDSDNEKLFF. The CDR3 region has the DNA TGTGCCAGCAGGCGGGACAGCGATAATGAAAAACTGTTTTTT.

This chain joins TRBV5-1 and TRBJ1-1; D uncertain. V lost 3 bases and J 0 bases, leaving 6 bases between the germline ends. The CDR3 is 13 amino acids. Germline CDR1 SGHRS, CDR2 YFSETQ. DNA of the CDR3: TGCGCCAGCAGCTATTCCTTGAACACTGAAGCTTTCTTT. Its translation: CASSYSLNTEAFF.

The genes are TRBV4-3 and TRBJ1-2, with 9 bases aligning to TRBD1. V lost 4 bases, J lost 2 bases, and 8 bases stayed unmatched. There are 16 residues in the CDR3. Germline CDR1 LGHNA, CDR2 YSLEER. The CDR3 loop reads CASSRTNGQGNYGYTF. DNA of the CDR3: TGCGCCAGCAGCCGAACTAATGGACAGGGGAACTATGGCTACACCTTC.

The rearrangement links TRBV7-8 to TRBJ1-2; maybe TRBD1 (5 bases). The CDR3 contains 13 residues. The V and J ends lost 6 bases and 2 bases respectively, with 10 bases between them. Germline V gene lookup returns CDR1 SGHVS and CDR2 FQNEAQ. CDR3 sequence reads: CASSPQGNYGYTF. DNA of the CDR3: TGTGCCAGCAGTCCCCAGGGAAACTATGGCTACACCTTC.

The V call is TRBV7-8, the J call TRBJ1-1, with 10 bases lining up with TRBD1. Unmatched junction bases numbered 4, after V lost 1 base and J lost 5 bases. The CDR3 covers 15 residues. Germline CDR1 reads SGHVS; CDR2 reads FQNEAQ. The CDR3 nucleotides read TGTGCCAGCAGCTTAGGACAGGGGGCGAAAACTGAAGCTTTCTTT. Translation: CASSLGQGAKTEAFF.

The V call is TRBV20-1, the J call TRBJ1-1; D uncertain. The CDR3 length is 11 residues. V lost 4 bases to trimming and J lost 3 bases, with 6 bases between them. Per the germline V gene, CDR1 is DFQATT and CDR2 is SNEGSKA (reference sequence). For the CDR3, the DNA is TGCAGTGCTATCCCCTACACTGAAGCTTTCTTT. Translated: CSAIPYTEAFF.

V gene TRBV6-6 combines with J gene TRBJ2-2; TRBD1 matches at 8 bases. Losses at the gene ends were 5 bases for V and 7 bases for J; bases not matched to a gene: 6. Germline loops: CDR1 MNHNY, CDR2 SVGAGI (reference sequence). This CDR3 is 14 amino acids long. The CDR3 reads CASSKGQVGGELFF. In nucleotides, the CDR3 is TGTGCCAGCAGTAAGGGACAGGTGGGCGGGGAGCTGTTTTTT.

V usage is TRBV5-5 and J usage is TRBJ2-7; maybe TRBD1 (6 bases). This CDR3 spans 15 amino acids. Deletions cut 0 bases from V and 0 bases from J, with 10 bases between. Germline assignment: CDR1 SGHKS and CDR2 YYEKEE (reference sequence). CDR3 region: CASSLVGTSSYEQYF. CDR3 bases: TGTGCCAGCAGCTTGGTCGGGACAAGCTCCTACGAGCAGTACTTC.

The chain uses TRBV7-9 and TRBJ1-6; D not resolved. CDR3 length: 13 amino acids. Trimming took 1 base from V and 6 from J, leaving 4 bases between them. Looked up from germline, CDR1 is SEHNR and CDR2 is FQNEAQ (reference sequence). The CDR3 nucleotides are TGTGCCAGCAGCTTAGGCGCTAATTCACCCCTCCACTTT. It specifies CASSLGANSPLHF.